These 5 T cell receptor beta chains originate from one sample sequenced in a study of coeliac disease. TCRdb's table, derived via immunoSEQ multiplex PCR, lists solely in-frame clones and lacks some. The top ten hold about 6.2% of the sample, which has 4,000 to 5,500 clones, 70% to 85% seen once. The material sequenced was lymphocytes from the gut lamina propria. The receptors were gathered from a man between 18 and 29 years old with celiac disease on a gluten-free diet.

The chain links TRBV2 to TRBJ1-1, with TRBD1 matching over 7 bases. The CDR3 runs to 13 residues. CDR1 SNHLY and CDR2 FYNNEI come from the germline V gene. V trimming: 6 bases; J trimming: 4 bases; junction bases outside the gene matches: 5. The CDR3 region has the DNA TGTGCCAGCAGGAGACAGGGCAGCACTGAAGCTTTCTTT. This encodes CASRRQGSTEAFF.

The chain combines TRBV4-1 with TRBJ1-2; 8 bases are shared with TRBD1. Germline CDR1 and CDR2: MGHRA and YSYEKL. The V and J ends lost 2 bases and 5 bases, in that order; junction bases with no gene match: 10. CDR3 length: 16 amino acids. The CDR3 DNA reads TGCGCCAGCAGCCAAAGGGACAGGAGCACTGGGTATGGCTACACCTTC. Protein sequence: CASSQRDRSTGYGYTF.

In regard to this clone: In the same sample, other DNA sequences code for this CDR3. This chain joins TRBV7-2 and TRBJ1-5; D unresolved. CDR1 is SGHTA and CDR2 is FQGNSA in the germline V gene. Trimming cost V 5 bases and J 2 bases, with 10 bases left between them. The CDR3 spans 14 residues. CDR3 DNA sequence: TGTGCCAGCAGCAACAGCCCAGGCAATCAGCCCCAGCATTTT. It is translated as CASSNSPGNQPQHF.

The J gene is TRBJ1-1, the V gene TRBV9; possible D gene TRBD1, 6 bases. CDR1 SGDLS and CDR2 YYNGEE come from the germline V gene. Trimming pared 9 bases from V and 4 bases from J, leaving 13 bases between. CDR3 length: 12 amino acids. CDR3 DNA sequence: TGTGCCACACAGGGTTTGGGCACTGAAGCTTTCTTT. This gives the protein CATQGLGTEAFF. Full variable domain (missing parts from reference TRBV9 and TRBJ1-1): DSGVTQTPKHLITATGQRVTLRCSPRSGDLSVYWYQQSLDQGLQFLIQYYNGEERAKGNILERFSAQQFPDLHSELNLSSLELGDSALYFCATQGLGTEAFFGQGTRLTVV.

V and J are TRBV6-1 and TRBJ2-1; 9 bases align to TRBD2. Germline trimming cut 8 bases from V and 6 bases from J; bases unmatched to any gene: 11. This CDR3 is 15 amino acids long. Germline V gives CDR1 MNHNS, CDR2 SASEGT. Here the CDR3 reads CASQPQTSGGNEQFF. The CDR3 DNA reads TGTGCCAGCCAACCCCAGACTAGCGGTGGCAATGAGCAGTTCTTC.